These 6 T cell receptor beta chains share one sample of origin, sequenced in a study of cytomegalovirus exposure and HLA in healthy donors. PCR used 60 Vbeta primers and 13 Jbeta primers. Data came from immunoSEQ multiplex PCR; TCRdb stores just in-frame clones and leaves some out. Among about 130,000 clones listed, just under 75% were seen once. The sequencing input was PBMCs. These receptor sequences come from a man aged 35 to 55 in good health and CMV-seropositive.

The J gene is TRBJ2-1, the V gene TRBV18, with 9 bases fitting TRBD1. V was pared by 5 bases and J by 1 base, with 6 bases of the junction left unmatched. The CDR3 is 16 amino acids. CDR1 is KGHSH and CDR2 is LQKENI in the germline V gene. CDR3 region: CASSSDRGRSYNEQFF. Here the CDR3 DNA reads TGTGCCAGCTCATCGGACAGGGGAAGGTCCTACAATGAGCAGTTCTTC.

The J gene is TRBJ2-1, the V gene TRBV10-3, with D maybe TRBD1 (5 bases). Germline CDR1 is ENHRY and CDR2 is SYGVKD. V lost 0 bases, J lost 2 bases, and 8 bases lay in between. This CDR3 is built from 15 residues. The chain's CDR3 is CAISESWGPYNEQFF. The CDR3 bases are TGTGCCATCAGTGAGTCGTGGGGCCCCTACAATGAGCAGTTCTTC.

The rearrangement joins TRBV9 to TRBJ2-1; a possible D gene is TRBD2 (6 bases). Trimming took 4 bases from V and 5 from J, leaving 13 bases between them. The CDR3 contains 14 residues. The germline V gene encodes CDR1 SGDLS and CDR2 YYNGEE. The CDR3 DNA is TGTGCCAGCAGCCCCCGGGGAGGAGACAATGAGCAGTTCTTC. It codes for CASSPRGGDNEQFF.

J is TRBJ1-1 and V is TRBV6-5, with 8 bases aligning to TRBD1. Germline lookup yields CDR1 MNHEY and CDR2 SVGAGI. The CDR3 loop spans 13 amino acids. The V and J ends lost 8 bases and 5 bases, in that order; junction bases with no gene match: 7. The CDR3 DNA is TGTGCCAGCGACAGGGGTAGAGGAACTGAAGCTTTCTTT. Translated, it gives CASDRGRGTEAFF.

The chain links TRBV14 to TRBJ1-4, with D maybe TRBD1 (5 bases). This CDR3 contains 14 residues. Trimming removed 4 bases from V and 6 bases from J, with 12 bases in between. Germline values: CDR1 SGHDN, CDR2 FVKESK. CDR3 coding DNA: TGTGCCAGCAGCCCCCGGTGGGGCGATGAAAAACTGTTTTTT. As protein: CASSPRWGDEKLFF.

The CDR3 DNA reads TGTGCCAGCAGCCCAGCGGGCAGGGGGGCCTACGAGCAGTACTTC. Encoded protein: CASSPAGRGAYEQYF. The chain carries TRBV5-4 and TRBJ2-7, with D possibly TRBD1 on 7 matching bases. The V end was cut by 4 bases, the J end by 2 bases, with 16 bases between. The CDR3 sequence is 15 residues long. Germline V gives CDR1 SGHNT, CDR2 YYREEE (reference sequence).